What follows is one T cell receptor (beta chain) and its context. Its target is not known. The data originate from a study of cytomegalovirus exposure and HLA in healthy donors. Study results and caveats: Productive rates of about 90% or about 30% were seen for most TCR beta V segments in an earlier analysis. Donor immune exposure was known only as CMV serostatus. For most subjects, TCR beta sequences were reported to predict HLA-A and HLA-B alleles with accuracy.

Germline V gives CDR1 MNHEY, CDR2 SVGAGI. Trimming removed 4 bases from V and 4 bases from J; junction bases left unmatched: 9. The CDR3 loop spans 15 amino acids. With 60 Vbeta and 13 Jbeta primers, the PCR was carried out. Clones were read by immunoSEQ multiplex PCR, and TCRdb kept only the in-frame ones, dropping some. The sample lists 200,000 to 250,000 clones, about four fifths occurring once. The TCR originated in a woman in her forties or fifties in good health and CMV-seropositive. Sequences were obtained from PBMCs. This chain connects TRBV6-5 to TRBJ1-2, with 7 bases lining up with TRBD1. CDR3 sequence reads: CASSFLDRDSYGYTF. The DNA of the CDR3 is TGTGCCAGCAGTTTTCTCGACAGGGATAGCTATGGCTACACCTTC.